This T cell receptor (beta chain) was obtained from a study of OX40 agonist ivuxolimab in advanced cancers. About the study: The patients' treatment was ivuxolimab, an agonistic anti-OX40 (CD134) antibody. Males comprised around four fifths of the group, whose mean age was approximately 60 years (range 23 to 79).

Measured with immunoSEQ multiplex PCR; TCRdb has only the in-frame clones, and not every one. Among tens of thousands of clones listed, roughly 84% were seen once. This CDR3 comprises 14 residues. Germline values: CDR1 MNHNY, CDR2 SVGAGI (reference sequence). The germline V and J ends were trimmed by 4 bases and 1 base, with 8 bases remaining between them. The rearrangement joins TRBV6-6 to TRBJ1-3; TRBD1 is a possible D gene (6 bases). The specimen comprised CD4+ or CD8+ T cells sorted from blood, sampled in a trial of the OX40 agonist ivuxolimab. The sequence was obtained from an adult with an advanced solid tumor such as melanoma, head and neck, liver or kidney cancer. CDR3 in amino acids: CASSWTASGNTIYF. CDR3 nucleotides: TGTGCCAGCAGTTGGACAGCTTCTGGAAACACCATATATTTT.